The text below deals with one T cell receptor (beta chain). Study processing details: Amplification of reference gene primers provided the estimated nucleated cell counts. The method was immunoSEQ multiplex PCR; TCRdb's version includes in-frame clones alone and lacks a portion of them. Clone size and V and J calls were adopted from that table, with D and trimming inferred from the DNA. The repertoire has fewer than 350,000 clones, 88% of them found once; the top ten carry 1.5% to 2%. The data were obtained in a study of blood T cell repertoires in COVID-19. Overall study context: Collection of acute and convalescent COVID-19 samples took place in the United States, Italy and Spain. PBMCs, B-cell-depleted T cells, or T cells provided the cDNA or gDNA that made up the material.

Trimming cost V 1 base and J 0 bases, with 9 bases left between them. The CDR3 extends over 16 amino acids. Germline V CDR1 and CDR2: MGHDK, SYGVNS. The Seattle patients joined while their infection was active and were tracked longitudinally afterward. The rearrangement links TRBV25-1 to TRBJ2-2; possible D gene TRBD2, 5 bases. Sequencing was carried out using peripheral blood. The receptor was isolated from a woman in her twenties or thirties with COVID-19, enrolled during active disease. CDR3 in DNA: TGTGCCAGCAGTGAATTATCGGAGGCGAACACCGGGGAGCTGTTTTTT. Protein: CASSELSEANTGELFF.